What follows describes a single T cell receptor beta chain. A single record per CDR3 protein comes from TCRdb applying MiXCR to the 5' RACE reads. Altogether around 31,000 distinct CDR3 sequences are present, about 10% being singletons, with the ten largest covering roughly 13%. This sample stems from a study of early T cells in non-severe SARS-CoV-2 infection. This CDR3 contains 14 residues. Germline CDR1 MNHEY, CDR2 SVGEGT. Trimming removed 2 bases at V and 4 bases at J, with 11 bases between. This receptor was taken from an adult who was a healthcare worker with PCR-confirmed SARS-CoV-2 infection or an uninfected control (not recorded which). The chain recombines TRBV6-2 or TRBV6-3 with TRBJ1-1; a weak D match, TRBD1 (6 bases). The specimen sequenced was whole blood. Here the CDR3 reads CASSYRGATTEAFF. CDR3 bases: TGTGCCAGCAGTTACAGGGGGGCGACCACTGAAGCTTTCTTT.